The sequence of this TCR beta chain was determined in a study of cytomegalovirus exposure and HLA in healthy donors. The PCR made use of 60 Vbeta and 13 Jbeta primers. Sequenced by immunoSEQ multiplex PCR; TCRdb stores in-frame clones only, minus some. The table lists under 200,000 clones, roughly four fifths of them singletons. Regarding donors, all were healthy bone marrow donors. Comment on this clone: The antigen remains unidentified.

Study results and limitations: Most TCR sequences showed up rarely, but some public TCRs showed up in many donors. Reported findings show TCR beta sequences accurately forecast HLA-A and HLA-B alleles in most subjects.

This TCR derives from a middle-aged man in good health and CMV-seronegative. Specimen: PBMCs.

In DNA, the CDR3 is TGCAGCGTCCCGACAGGGTTGAACACTGAAGCTTTCTTT. Translation: CSVPTGLNTEAFF. This chain uses TRBV29-1 with TRBJ1-1; TRBD1 matches 7 bases. V dropped 6 bases and J dropped 0; count of bases not matched to a gene: 4. Germline CDR1 and CDR2: SQVTM and ANQGSEA. CDR3 length: 13 residues.